This TCR beta chain emerged from a study of blood T cell repertoires in COVID-19. Across the study: Italy, Spain and the United States were the sources of the convalescent and acute COVID-19 samples. PBMCs, B-cell-depleted T cells, or T cells provided the cDNA or gDNA that made up the material.

V was shortened by 4 bases and J by 5 bases, with 12 bases between the two germline ends. This CDR3 contains 15 residues. Germline V CDR1 and CDR2: SNHLY, FYNNEI. Authors' analysis steps: Amplification of reference gene primers was used by the study to estimate nucleated cell counts. The data were produced by immunoSEQ multiplex PCR, yet TCRdb's version contains in-frame clones alone and is incomplete. V, J and clone size derive from that table, while D and trimming were established from the DNA sequence. The table includes 85,000 to 120,000 clones, just under 85% detected once. The TCR sequence derives from a man aged 35 to 55 with active or convalescent COVID-19. The chain employs TRBV2 and TRBJ1-6, with D possibly matching TRBD1 (5 bases). Sequencing was carried out using peripheral blood. The CDR3 DNA follows: TGTGCCAGCAGTGTGGCGGCAGGGCATAATTCACCCCTCCACTTT. This translates into CASSVAAGHNSPLHF.